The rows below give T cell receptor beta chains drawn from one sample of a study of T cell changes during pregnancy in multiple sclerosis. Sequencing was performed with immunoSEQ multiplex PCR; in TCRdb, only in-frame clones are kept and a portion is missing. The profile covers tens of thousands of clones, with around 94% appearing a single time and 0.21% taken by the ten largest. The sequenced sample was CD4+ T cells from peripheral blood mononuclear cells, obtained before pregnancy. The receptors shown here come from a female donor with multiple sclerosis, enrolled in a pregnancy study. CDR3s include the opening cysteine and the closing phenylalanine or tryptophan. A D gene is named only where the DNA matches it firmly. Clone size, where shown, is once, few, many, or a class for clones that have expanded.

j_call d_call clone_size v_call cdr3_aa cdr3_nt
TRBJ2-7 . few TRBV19 CASSMGQVSYEQYF TGTGCCAGTAGTATGGGGCAGGTCTCCTACGAGCAGTACTTC
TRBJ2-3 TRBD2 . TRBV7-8 CASSLAGGPGTDTQYF TGTGCCAGCAGCCTAGCGGGAGGGCCGGGGACAGATACGCAGTATTTT
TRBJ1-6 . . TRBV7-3 CASSLSPGDNSPLHF TGTGCCAGCAGCTTATCGCCGGGAGATAATTCACCCCTCCACTTT
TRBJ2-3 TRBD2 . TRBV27 CASSERLAGHTDTQYF TGTGCCAGCAGTGAACGACTAGCGGGGCACACAGATACGCAGTATTTT
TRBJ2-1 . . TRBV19 CASSTATGSDEQFF TGTGCCAGTAGTACTGCGACAGGTTCGGATGAGCAGTTCTTC
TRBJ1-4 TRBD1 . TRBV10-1 CASTQTGDPEKLFF TGCGCCAGCACCCAAACAGGGGACCCTGAAAAACTGTTTTTT
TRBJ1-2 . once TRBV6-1 CASSSLSRDGYTF TGTGCCAGCAGTTCTCTTAGCAGGGATGGCTACACCTTC
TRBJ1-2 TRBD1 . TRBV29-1 CSVVGAGGNYGYTF TGCAGCGTTGTGGGGGCAGGGGGCAACTATGGCTACACCTTC
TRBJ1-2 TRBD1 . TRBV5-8 CASSLQGARSAGYTF TGTGCCAGCAGCTTACAGGGGGCGCGGTCGGCGGGCTACACCTTC
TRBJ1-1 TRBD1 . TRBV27 CASSGTGSRTEAFF TGTGCCAGCAGTGGGACAGGGAGCAGAACTGAAGCTTTCTTT
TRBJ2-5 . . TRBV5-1 CASSFRGYQETQYF TGCGCCAGCAGCTTCAGGGGCTATCAAGAGACCCAGTACTTC
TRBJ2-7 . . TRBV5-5 CASSFWGGEQYF TGTGCCAGCAGCTTCTGGGGAGGAGAGCAGTACTTC
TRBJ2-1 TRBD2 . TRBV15 CATSRDLAGENEQFF TGTGCCACCAGCAGAGACCTAGCGGGGGAGAATGAGCAGTTCTTC
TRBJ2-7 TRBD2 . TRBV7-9 CASSSFRAGRYEQYF TGTGCCAGCAGCTCGTTTCGAGCGGGGAGATACGAGCAGTACTTC
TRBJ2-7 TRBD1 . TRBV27 CASSLRGTGDSYEQYF TGTGCCAGCAGTTTACGGGGGACAGGGGACTCCTACGAGCAGTACTTC
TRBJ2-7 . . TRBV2 CASEADSSYEQYF TGTGCCAGTGAGGCGGACTCCTCTTACGAGCAGTACTTC
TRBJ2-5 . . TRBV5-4 CASSLDQGPETQYF TGTGCCAGCAGCTTGGATCAGGGCCCGGAGACCCAGTACTTC
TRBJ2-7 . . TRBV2 CASTLISYEQYF TGTGCCAGCACCCTAATCTCCTACGAGCAGTACTTC